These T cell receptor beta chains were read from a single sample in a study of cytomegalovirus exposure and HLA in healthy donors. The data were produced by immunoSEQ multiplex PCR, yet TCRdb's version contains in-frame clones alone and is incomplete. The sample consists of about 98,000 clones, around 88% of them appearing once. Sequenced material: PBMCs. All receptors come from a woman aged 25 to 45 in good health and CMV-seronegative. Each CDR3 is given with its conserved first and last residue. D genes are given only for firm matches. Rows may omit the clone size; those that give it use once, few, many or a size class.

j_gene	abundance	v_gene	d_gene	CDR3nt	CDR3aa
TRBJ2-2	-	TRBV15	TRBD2	TGTGCCACCAGCAGCACTAGCGGGGCTCACACCGGGGAGCTGTTTTTT	CATSSTSGAHTGELFF
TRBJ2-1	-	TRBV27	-	TGTGCCAGCAGTTTAAAGGTTGCGGGTGAGCAGTTCTTC	CASSLKVAGEQFF
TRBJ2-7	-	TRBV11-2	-	TGTGCCAGCAGCCTAGAGGGGCTCAGGAGCTCCTACGAGCAGTACTTC	CASSLEGLRSSYEQYF
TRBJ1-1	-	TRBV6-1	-	TGTGCCACCCGGGGGGTCATGAACACTGAAGCTTTCTTT	CATRGVMNTEAFF
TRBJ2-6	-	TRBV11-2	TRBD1	TGTGCCAGCAGCCCGCTGGACAGGTTTTCTGGGGCCAACGTCCTGACTTTC	CASSPLDRFSGANVLTF
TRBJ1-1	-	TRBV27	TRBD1	TGTGCCAGCAGTTCCGGACAGGGCGGCCGGGAAGCTTTCTTT	CASSSGQGGREAFF
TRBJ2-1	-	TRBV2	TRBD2	TGTGCCAGCAGGGACTATAGCGGGGGGCACTACAATGAGCAGTTCTTC	CASRDYSGGHYNEQFF
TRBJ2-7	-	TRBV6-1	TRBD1	TGTGCCAGCTCCCCAGGGGGTGTCTACGAGCAGTACTTC	CASSPGGVYEQYF
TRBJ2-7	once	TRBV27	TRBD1	TGTGCCAGCAGTTTATACCGGGACAGGGGCCACGAGCAGTACTTC	CASSLYRDRGHEQYF
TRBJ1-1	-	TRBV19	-	TGTGCCAGTAGTATTCGGGTTGGGAGCACTGAAGCTTTCTTT	CASSIRVGSTEAFF
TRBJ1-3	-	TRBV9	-	TGTGCCAGCAGCCCCTCAGGCAGCTCTGGAAACACCATATATTTT	CASSPSGSSGNTIYF
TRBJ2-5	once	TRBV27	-	TGTGCCAGCGCAGTGGGGGGGCCCGGGGAGACCCAGTACTTC	CASAVGGPGETQYF
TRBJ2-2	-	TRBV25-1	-	TGTGCCAGCAGTGTCGTTTTTACCGGGGAGCTGTTTTTT	CASSVVFTGELFF
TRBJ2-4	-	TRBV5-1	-	TGCGCCAGCAGCTCAGGGCAGATTGGTGGAAACATTCAGTACTTC	CASSSGQIGGNIQYF
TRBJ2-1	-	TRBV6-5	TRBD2	TGTGCCAGCAGGGAGACTAGCGGGAGCATCAGGGAGCAGTTCTTC	CASRETSGSIREQFF
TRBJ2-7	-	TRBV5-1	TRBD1	TGCGCCAGCAGCTCAGGGACAGACTACGAGCAGTACTTC	CASSSGTDYEQYF
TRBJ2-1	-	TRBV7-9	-	TGTGCCAGCAGCCCCACCTACCGCTCCTACAATGAGCAGTTCTTC	CASSPTYRSYNEQFF
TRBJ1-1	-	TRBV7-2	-	TGTGCCAGCAGCTTTAGGAGGTACACTGAAGCTTTCTTT	CASSFRRYTEAFF
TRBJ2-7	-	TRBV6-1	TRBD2	TGTGCCAGCAGTGAAGGAGGTAGCGGGGCGACCTACGAGCAGTACTTC	CASSEGGSGATYEQYF
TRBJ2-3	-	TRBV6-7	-	TGTGCCAGCAGTGACCGACAGTCCTCTAGCACAGATACGCAGTATTTT	CASSDRQSSSTDTQYF
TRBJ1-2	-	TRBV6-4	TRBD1	TGTGCCAGCAGTGATAGGGTGCAGGGGGCTGGCTACACCTTC	CASSDRVQGAGYTF
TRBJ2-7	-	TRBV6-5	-	TGTGCCAGCAGTTTAGGGGAAATTTACGAGCAGTACTTC	CASSLGEIYEQYF
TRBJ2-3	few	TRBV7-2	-	TGTGCCAGCAGCGAAGTGGGTAGCGGTGCAGATACGCAGTATTTT	CASSEVGSGADTQYF
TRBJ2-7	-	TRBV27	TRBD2	TGTGCCAGCAGTTTATCGGGGGCTAGCGGGAGGTACGAGCAGTACTTC	CASSLSGASGRYEQYF
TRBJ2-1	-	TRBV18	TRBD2	TGTGCCAGCTCACCACGGGCGGGGGGGGACGATGAGCAGTTCTTC	CASSPRAGGDDEQFF
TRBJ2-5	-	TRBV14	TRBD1	TGTGCCAGCAGCCAATTCGGGACAGGGCAAGAGACCCAGTACTTC	CASSQFGTGQETQYF
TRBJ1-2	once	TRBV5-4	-	TGTGCCAGCAGCCGGGGATCTAACAAATATGGCTACACCTTC	CASSRGSNKYGYTF
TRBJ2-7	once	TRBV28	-	TGTGCCAGCAGTTTAAGTTGGGCCGCCTACGAGCAGTACTTC	CASSLSWAAYEQYF
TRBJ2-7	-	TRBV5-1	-	TGCGCCAGCAGCCCCGGCCACGGGACTTCTTACGAGCAGTACTTC	CASSPGHGTSYEQYF